A single sample gave rise to the 30 T cell receptor beta chains below, sequenced in a study of regulatory T cells in long-lasting Graves disease. Indicated time point: persistent/refractory GD, antithyroid drugs over 5 years with positive TRAb. PBMC RNA was the source of the TCR library. Arm-PCR of CDR3 regions with iRepertoire HTBI primers generated TCR beta libraries. Via MiXCR, TCRdb re-called the multiplex PCR reads, giving one row per CDR3 protein. Among 350,000 to 500,000 distinct CDR3 sequences listed, under 25% were seen once. Sample: peripheral blood mononuclear cells (PBMCs), taken when the disease was refractory, from a patient treated with antithyroid drugs. Receptors originate from a female donor with Graves disease.

The sample holds many counts of this clonotype. The chain joins TRBV12-5 to TRBJ1-2; TRBD1 might be the D (5 bases). Per germline, CDR1 LGHNT and CDR2 FRNRAP. V was pared by 5 bases and J by 9 bases, with 13 bases between. The CDR3 is 12 amino acids. The CDR3 region has the DNA TGTGCTAGTGGTCACCAGGACACCCGCTACACCTTC. Translated: CASGHQDTRYTF. Filled out from reference TRBV12-5 and TRBJ1-2, the complete variable domain reads DARVTQTPRHKVTEMGQEVTMRCQPILGHNTVFWYRQTMMQGLELLAYFRNRAPLDDSGMPKDRFSAEMPDATLATLKIQPSEPRDSAVYFCASGHQDTRYTFGSGTRLTVV.

This clonotype appeared many times. The chain recombines TRBV6-2 or TRBV6-3 with TRBJ2-7; 7 bases are shared with TRBD1. Germline values: CDR1 MNHEY, CDR2 SVGEGT. The CDR3 has 15 amino acids. The V segment lost 0 bases and the J segment 3 bases; nucleotides outside the gene matches: 5. As DNA, the CDR3 is TGTGCCAGCAGTTACTCGAGAGGGGGCGGCTACGAGCAGTACTTC. As protein: CASSYSRGGGYEQYF.

This clonotype was observed at least ten times. The CDR3 sequence: CASVDRVPSEAFF. CDR3 nucleotide sequence: TGTGCCAGCGTTGACAGGGTTCCCTCTGAAGCTTTCTTT. The chain employs TRBV2 and TRBJ1-1, with 7 nucleotides matching TRBD1. The germline CDR1 and CDR2 sequences are SNHLY and FYNNEI. The CDR3 length is 13 residues. The V and J ends lost 8 bases and 6 bases, in that order; junction bases with no gene match: 9.

The chain uses TRBV5-1 and TRBJ1-1; D gene uncertain. Trimming left V 5 bases short and J 4 bases short, with 15 bases between. Germline-derived CDR1 and CDR2 are SGHRS and YFSETQ. This CDR3 comprises 14 residues. CDR3 sequence (DNA): TGCGCCAGCAGATACGACCCGGGAGCCACTGAAGCTTTCTTT. Its protein is CASRYDPGATEAFF.

Comments on this clonotype: One base away lies a much larger clone, so this may be a sequencing read error. The J gene is TRBJ2-7, the V gene TRBV28, with D perhaps matching TRBD1 (6 bases). Germline V CDR1 and CDR2: MDHEN, SYDVKM. The CDR3 contains 16 residues. CDR3 bases: TGTGCCAGCAGTCTAACAGGGTTCCGGACCTCCTACGGGCAGTACTTC. Translated: CASSLTGFRTSYGQYF. Full variable domain (remainder filled in from reference TRBV28 and TRBJ2-7): DVKVTQSSRYLVKRTGEKVFLECVQDMDHENMFWYRQDPGLGLRLIYFSYDVKMKEKGDIPEGYSVSREKKERFSLILESASTNQTSMYLCASSLTGFRTSYGQYFGPGTRLTVT.

This clonotype was counted many times. The J gene is TRBJ1-4, the V gene TRBV10-3, with a possible D match to TRBD1 (5 bases). Trimming took off 3 bases at V and 0 bases at J, with 5 bases between the two ends. CDR3 length: 14 residues. CDR1 is ENHRY, CDR2 SYGVKD, per germline. The CDR3 coding sequence is TGTGCCATCAGTGAAGGGGCAACTAATGAAAAACTGTTTTTT. It translates to CAISEGATNEKLFF.

This clonotype was detected only once. The V gene is TRBV20-1, the J gene TRBJ2-1; D not resolved. The CDR3 is 15 residues long. V lost 6 bases, J lost 3 bases, and 18 bases lay in between. The germline CDR1 and CDR2 sequences are DFQATT and SNEGSKA (reference sequence). CDR3 loop: CSATSVTSVYNEQFF. The CDR3, as DNA: TGCAGTGCCACCTCAGTCACATCAGTCTACAATGAGCAGTTCTTC.

This clonotype came up a few times. This is likely a read error, given that the CDR3 carries no conserved phenylalanine or tryptophan at its end. The chain recombines TRBV28 with TRBJ2-7, with TRBD1 matching 8 bases. This CDR3 has 14 amino acids. V lost 8 bases, J lost 5 bases, and 11 bases stayed unmatched. Germline V gene sequence: CDR1 MDHEN, CDR2 SYDVKM. The CDR3 region is CASLLTGTGHEQYL. The CDR3 bases are TGTGCCAGCCTCCTAACCGGGACAGGCCACGAGCAGTACCTC.

This clonotype was detected many times. The rearrangement joins TRBV28 to TRBJ1-5; D is uncertain. V was shortened by 5 bases and J by 4 bases, with 15 bases between the two germline ends. The CDR3 spans 15 residues. The germline V gene has CDR1 MDHEN and CDR2 SYDVKM. CDR3 protein: CASSPNEGRNQPQHF. CDR3 nucleotide sequence: TGTGCCAGCAGTCCCAATGAAGGGCGTAATCAGCCCCAGCATTTT.

There are a few counts of this clonotype. The chain employs TRBV20-1 and TRBJ2-1; D may correspond to TRBD1 or TRBD2 (5 bases each). This CDR3 is 14 amino acids long. Germline loops: CDR1 DFQATT, CDR2 SNEGSKA (reference sequence). V was clipped by 0 bases and J by 4 bases, with 10 bases between them. As DNA, the CDR3 is TGCAGTGCTAGAGAGGGGGAGCTATACAATGAGCAGTTCTTC. Translating it yields CSAREGELYNEQFF.

This clonotype was counted at least ten times. J is TRBJ1-2 and V is TRBV3-1; no reliable D call. The CDR3 consists of 12 residues. The germline V gene encodes CDR1 LGHDT and CDR2 YNNKEL (reference sequence). The V and J ends lost 0 bases and 4 bases respectively, with 3 bases between them. The CDR3 protein is CASSQDRYGYTF. CDR3 nucleotides: TGTGCCAGCAGCCAAGATCGCTATGGCTACACCTTC.

This clonotype showed up just a few times. The J gene is TRBJ1-3, the V gene TRBV29-1; possibly TRBD1 for D (5 bases). Trimming cost V 4 bases and J 2 bases, with 9 bases left between them. Germline assignment: CDR1 SQVTM and CDR2 ANQGSEA. The CDR3 sequence is 13 residues long. Here the CDR3 DNA reads TGCAGCGTTGTGGCAGGGACTGGAAACACCATATATTTT. It encodes CSVVAGTGNTIYF.

This chain joins TRBV30 and TRBJ1-1, with no clear D. CDR1 GTSNPN and CDR2 SVGIG come from the germline V gene (reference sequence). This CDR3 comprises 14 residues. Trimming pared 0 bases from V and 11 bases from J, leaving 19 bases between. CDR3 nucleotide sequence: TGTGCCTGGAGTGTGACGACGAGACTACCAGCCGCTTTCTTT. Amino acid sequence: CAWSVTTRLPAAFF.

The chain couples TRBV11-2 to TRBJ2-1; 8 nucleotides match TRBD2. V lost 7 bases and J lost 5; bases outside the gene matches: 16. The CDR3 is 17 amino acids. The germline CDR1 and CDR2 sequences are SGHAT and FQNNGV. The CDR3 sequence is CASTPPGGLAENNEQFF. The CDR3 DNA sequence: TGTGCCAGCACCCCCCCGGGAGGGCTAGCGGAGAACAATGAGCAGTTCTTC.

Notes on this clonotype: One base away lies a much larger clone, so this may be a sequencing read error. The chain combines TRBV7-3 with TRBJ2-1; the D is unclear. Germline V CDR1 and CDR2: SGHTA, FQGTGA. This CDR3 is built from 13 residues. CDR3 DNA: TGTGCCAGCAGCCCGCAGAACGGCAATGGGCAGTTCTTC. This translates into CASSPQNGNGQFF.

This clonotype was counted a few times. This rearrangement joins TRBV30 to TRBJ2-3, with 7 bases lining up with TRBD1. The trim removed 2 bases at V and 1 base at J, leaving 6 bases unmatched. This CDR3 region has 15 residues. Germline lookup yields CDR1 GTSNPN and CDR2 SVGIG (reference sequence). The DNA of the CDR3 is TGTGCCTGGAGTTCTACAGGGGCCGGCACAGATACGCAGTATTTT. Its translation is CAWSSTGAGTDTQYF.

V and J are TRBV7-3 and TRBJ2-3, with 8 bases fitting TRBD2. The V gene end was trimmed by 1 base and the J gene end by 4 bases; junction bases not matched to a gene: 1. The CDR3 consists of 14 residues. CDR1 SGHTA and CDR2 FQGTGA come from the germline V gene. CDR3 DNA: TGTGCCAGCAGCTTAAGCGGGAGGCCAGATACGCAGTATTTT. It yields the protein CASSLSGRPDTQYF.

This sequence joins TRBV20-1 and TRBJ1-1; D ambiguous. V lost 5 bases and J 1 base, leaving 11 bases between the germline ends. This CDR3 contains 13 residues. CDR1 and CDR2 from the germline V gene are DFQATT and SNEGSKA (reference sequence). Written as DNA, the CDR3 is TGCAGTGCTGCCCCCTACGGGAACACTGAAGCTTTCTTT. Translating gives CSAAPYGNTEAFF.

This clonotype occurred a few times. The chain has TRBV19 and TRBJ2-7; 13 nucleotides line up with TRBD2. The CDR3 is 15 residues long. Trimming at V came to 5 bases and at J to 7 bases, leaving 8 bases not matched to a gene. Per germline, CDR1 LNHDA and CDR2 SQIVND (reference sequence). In nucleotides, the CDR3 is TGTGCCAGTAGTCTACGGACTAGCGGGGGTCGTGAGCAGTACTTC. Translation: CASSLRTSGGREQYF.

V is TRBV13 and J is TRBJ2-7; no firm D call. V was clipped by 2 bases and J by 7 bases, with 15 bases between them. CDR3 length: 14 amino acids. Germline values: CDR1 PRHDT, CDR2 FYEKMQ (reference sequence). The CDR3 DNA sequence: TGTGCCAGCAGCTTATTAGGTAGGTGGAGTGAGCAGTACTTC. Its translation is CASSLLGRWSEQYF.

The chain carries TRBV27 and TRBJ1-5, with D unresolved. CDR1 is MNHEY, CDR2 SMNVEV, per germline (reference sequence). The CDR3 sequence is 13 residues long. V was trimmed by 6 bases and J by 3 bases, leaving 9 bases between them. CDR3 amino acids: CASRYGINQPQHF. In nucleotides, the CDR3 is TGTGCCAGCAGATATGGGATCAATCAGCCCCAGCATTTT.

The chain employs TRBV5-1 and TRBJ2-1, with D possibly matching TRBD2 (5 bases). The ends were cut back, 1 base at V and 7 bases at J, with 12 bases in the middle. The CDR3 is made up of 14 amino acids. Per germline, CDR1 SGHRS and CDR2 YFSETQ. DNA of the CDR3: TGCGCCAGCAGCTTGAGTAACCCGGGGAATGAGCAGTTCTTC. Protein product: CASSLSNPGNEQFF.

This clonotype was seen many times. The rearrangement uses TRBV2 and TRBJ1-2; 7 nucleotides match TRBD1. Germline assignment: CDR1 SNHLY and CDR2 FYNNEI. This CDR3 region has 14 residues. V was pared by 8 bases and J by 5 bases, with 11 bases of the junction left unmatched. CDR3 protein: CASGPGGPMYGYTF. In nucleotides, the CDR3 is TGTGCCAGCGGTCCAGGGGGTCCCATGTATGGCTACACCTTC.

This chain connects TRBV19 to TRBJ2-7, with 8 bases lining up with TRBD2. Germline V gene sequence: CDR1 LNHDA, CDR2 SQIVND (reference sequence). The CDR3 has 15 amino acids. Trimming removed 5 bases from V and 5 bases from J; junction bases left unmatched: 11. DNA of the CDR3: TGTGCCAGTAGTTTCCAACGGACTAGCCGGGACGAGCAGTACTTC. This translates into CASSFQRTSRDEQYF.

Note on this clonotype: A clone one base away is much larger, so this may be a read error. The CDR3 spells CASSRPPRVTEAFF. The CDR3 bases are TGTGCCAGCAGCCGCCCGCCGAGGGTCACTGAAGCTTTCTTT. The chain is built from TRBV28 and TRBJ1-1; D not resolved. V was clipped by 6 bases and J by 4 bases, with 15 bases between them. Germline values: CDR1 MDHEN, CDR2 SYDVKM. The CDR3 is 14 amino acids. The full variable domain, with the rest looked up from reference TRBV28 and TRBJ1-1, is DVKVTQSSRYLVKRTGEKVFLECVQDMDHENMFWYRQDPGLGLRLIYFSYDVKMKEKGDIPEGYSVSREKKERFSLILESASTNQTSMYLCASSRPPRVTEAFFGQGTRLTVV.

The V gene is TRBV6-1, the J gene TRBJ1-5, with D tentatively TRBD1 (5 bases). V was shortened by 6 bases and J by 7 bases, with 13 bases between the two germline ends. This CDR3 has 13 amino acids. Germline values: CDR1 MNHNS, CDR2 SASEGT. CDR3 coding DNA: TGTGCCAGCAGCCCTTCGGCAGGGCAGCCCCAGCATTTT. It yields the protein CASSPSAGQPQHF.

This clonotype was detected once. V is TRBV30 and J is TRBJ2-5; 12 nucleotides agree with TRBD2. Germline V CDR1 and CDR2: GTSNPN, SVGIG (reference sequence). Trimming at V came to 2 bases and at J to 5 bases, leaving 9 bases not matched to a gene. The CDR3 contains 16 residues. The CDR3 region has the DNA TGTGCCTGGAGTAAAAAGTCTGGGACTAGCGGGGAGACCCAGTACTTC. Translation: CAWSKKSGTSGETQYF.

Concerning this clonotype itself: A much larger clonotype is one base distant, so this may be a read error. The chain uses TRBV29-1 and TRBJ2-7; 15 bases map to TRBD2. The germline gives CDR1 SQVTM, CDR2 ANQGSEA. The CDR3 loop spans 18 amino acids. Germline trimming cut 5 bases from V and 1 base from J; bases unmatched to any gene: 12. The CDR3: CSVRGLGGTSGRSYEQYF. The DNA for the CDR3 is TGCAGCGTTAGAGGCCTCGGCGGGACTAGCGGGAGGTCCTACGAGCAGTACTTC.

This clonotype was recorded at least ten times. The rearrangement links TRBV7-9 to TRBJ2-7; 9 nucleotides align to TRBD1. Per the germline V gene, CDR1 is SEHNR and CDR2 is FQNEAQ (reference sequence). With V trimmed by 2 bases and J by 5 bases, 10 bases remained unmatched. This CDR3 is built from 16 residues. CDR3 residues: CASSLRGSTGGNEQYF. The CDR3 bases are TGTGCCAGCAGCTTACGGGGGTCGACAGGGGGTAACGAGCAGTACTTC.

This clonotype was observed a single time. A much larger clone differs by one base, so this may be a read error. This chain connects TRBV6-5 to TRBJ2-2, with TRBD2 as a possible D gene (6 bases). Germline V lookup: CDR1 MNHEY, CDR2 SVGAGI. This CDR3 region has 15 residues. As DNA, the CDR3 is TGTGTCAGCAGTTACGGGGGAAAATGGACCGGGGAGCTGTTTTTT. It codes for CVSSYGGKWTGELFF.